The sequence of this T cell receptor beta chain was determined in a study of response to subunit inactivated influenza vaccine. Overall study results and limits: Authors proposed each seasonal influenza vaccination draws in few new T cells.

MiXCR was run by TCRdb on the RT-PCR reads, yielding one entry per CDR3 protein. The table includes about 780,000 distinct CDR3 sequences, less than 20% detected once. This clonotype occurred once. The antigen is not known. Per the germline V gene, CDR1 is KGHSH and CDR2 is LQKENI. The CDR3 runs 14 residues. V gave up 4 bases and J gave up 4 bases; unmatched junction bases: 3. The chain combines TRBV18 with TRBJ2-3; 9 bases agree with TRBD2. Sequencing was performed on PBMCs from blood, taken 5 days after vaccination. The receptor was derived from a man aged 50 to 60 who received an inactivated influenza vaccine. The CDR3 nucleotides are TGTGCCAGCTCACAAAGCGGGGGGCCAGATACGCAGTATTTT. Its protein is CASSQSGGPDTQYF.